What follows are 11 T cell receptor beta chains derived from one specimen sequenced in a study of patients and donors after allogeneic stem cell transplantation. TCRdb re-called the RT-PCR reads through MiXCR, storing one row per CDR3 protein. The table lists roughly 940,000 distinct CDR3 sequences, roughly 17% of them singletons. The sequencing sample was made of blood, either unsorted or a sorted T cell fraction (not recorded which). These receptors were taken from a human donor who was either an allogeneic HSCT recipient or a stem cell or donor lymphocyte infusion donor (not recorded which). It is not recorded whose cells these are; they may come from a transplant donor.

This clonotype was detected only a few times. The chain has TRBV9 and TRBJ2-1; D ambiguous. Germline CDR1 SGDLS, CDR2 YYNGEE. V lost 0 bases and J lost 11, with 9 bases in between. The CDR3 has 12 residues. The CDR3 DNA reads as TGTGCCAGCAGCGTAGAGAACAGTAAGCAGTTCTTC. Protein product: CASSVENSKQFF.

The chain joins TRBV18 to TRBJ2-3; 7 bases align to TRBD2. Germline lookup yields CDR1 KGHSH and CDR2 LQKENI. With V trimmed by 5 bases and J by 7 bases, 3 bases remained unmatched. This CDR3 has 12 residues. CDR3 sequence reads: CASSTSANTQYF. CDR3 in DNA: TGTGCCAGCTCAACTAGCGCAAATACGCAGTATTTT.

This clonotype turned up a few times. The chain couples TRBV28 to TRBJ1-1; 7 bases align to TRBD1. The CDR3 extends over 16 amino acids. The germline CDR1 and CDR2 sequences are MDHEN and SYDVKM. The CDR3 DNA reads as TGTACCCCCTACAAAGGGGGACAGACTTTGAACACTGAAGCTTTCTTT. The encoded protein is CTPYKGGQTLNTEAFF.

The V and J genes are TRBV6-5 and TRBJ2-3; 11 bases line up with TRBD2. CDR1 MNHEY and CDR2 SVGAGI come from the germline V gene. V shed 2 bases, J shed 5 bases, and the junction held 6 bases outside the gene matches. The CDR3 is 16 residues long. Here the CDR3 DNA reads TGTGCCAGCAGTTACGGGCCTAGCGGGAGGAGAGATACGCAGTATTTT. Translating gives CASSYGPSGRRDTQYF.

This clonotype appeared many times. The J gene is TRBJ2-3, the V gene TRBV7-2; 8 bases line up with TRBD2. CDR1 and CDR2 from the germline V gene are SGHTA and FQGNSA. V lost 4 bases to trimming and J lost 1 base; unmatched junction nucleotides: 4. There are 15 residues in the CDR3. CDR3 in DNA: TGTGCCAGCAGCTCTAGCGGGCGGGGCACAGATACGCAGTATTTT. This gives the protein CASSSSGRGTDTQYF.

The V and J genes are TRBV7-2 and TRBJ2-1, with 9 bases that match TRBD2. The J segment lost 0 bases and the V segment lost 5 bases, leaving 8 bases of the junction unmatched. CDR1 is SGHTA and CDR2 is FQGNSA in the germline V gene. The CDR3 is 17 residues long. The CDR3 loop reads CASSTRTSANSYNEQFF. CDR3 nucleotides: TGTGCCAGCAGCACCCGGACTAGCGCCAACTCCTACAATGAGCAGTTCTTC.

This clonotype has only a few counts. V is TRBV9 and J is TRBJ2-7, with 8 nucleotides matching TRBD1. Germline V gene data show CDR1 as SGDLS and CDR2 as YYNGEE. This CDR3 region has 14 residues. Unmatched junction bases numbered 1, after V lost 0 bases and J lost 2 bases. CDR3 bases: TGTGCCAGCAGCGTAGGGGGACAGGCCTACGAGCAGTACTTC. Its translation is CASSVGGQAYEQYF.

The chain couples TRBV12-3 or TRBV12-4 to TRBJ1-6; D is unresolved. The V end was cut by 6 bases, the J end by 7 bases, with 10 bases between. The CDR3 has 13 amino acids. The CDR3 DNA reads TGTGCCAGCAGCCTACAGAGGAATTCACCCCTCCACTTT. As protein: CASSLQRNSPLHF.

The chain couples TRBV11-2 to TRBJ2-3; D is ambiguous. Germline V gives CDR1 SGHAT, CDR2 FQNNGV. The CDR3 sequence is 13 residues long. The ends were cut back, 0 bases at V and 5 bases at J, with 6 bases in the middle. In DNA, the CDR3 is TGTGCCAGCAGCTTAGATGCACGAGATACGCAGTATTTT. This translates into CASSLDARDTQYF.

This clonotype was detected a few times. This chain joins TRBV7-2 and TRBJ2-5; TRBD2 matches 7 bases. Trimming at V came to 3 bases and at J to 1 base, leaving 8 bases not matched to a gene. The germline V gene has CDR1 SGHTA and CDR2 FQGNSA. CDR3 size: 16 residues. CDR3 nucleotides: TGTGCCAGCAGCTTTAGTATCGCGGGGGTCCAAGAGACCCAGTACTTC. This gives the protein CASSFSIAGVQETQYF.

This clonotype was seen more than once but under ten times. The chain is built from TRBV12-3 or TRBV12-4 and TRBJ2-3; tentatively, D is TRBD1 (5 bases). V gave up 4 bases and J gave up 2 bases, with 13 bases separating them. CDR3 length: 15 residues. The CDR3 spells CASSYTDRLTDTQYF. The CDR3 DNA is TGTGCCAGCAGTTATACCGACAGACTCACAGATACGCAGTATTTT.